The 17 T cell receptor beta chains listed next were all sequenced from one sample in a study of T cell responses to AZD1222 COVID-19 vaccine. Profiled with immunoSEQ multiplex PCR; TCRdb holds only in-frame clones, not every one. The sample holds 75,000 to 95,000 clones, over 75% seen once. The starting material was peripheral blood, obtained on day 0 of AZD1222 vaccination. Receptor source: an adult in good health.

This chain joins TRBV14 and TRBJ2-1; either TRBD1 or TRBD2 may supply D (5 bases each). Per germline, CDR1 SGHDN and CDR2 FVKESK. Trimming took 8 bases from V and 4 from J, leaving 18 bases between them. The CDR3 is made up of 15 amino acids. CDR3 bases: TGTGCCAGCTCCCCGCTGGGGGTCCGATACAATGAGCAGTTCTTC. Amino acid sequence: CASSPLGVRYNEQFF.

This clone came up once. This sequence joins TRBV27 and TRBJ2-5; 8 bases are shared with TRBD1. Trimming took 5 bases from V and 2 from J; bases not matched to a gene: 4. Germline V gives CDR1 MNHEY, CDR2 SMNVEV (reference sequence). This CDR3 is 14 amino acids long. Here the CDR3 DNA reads TGTGCCAGCAGTATAGGACAGGGACAAGAGACCCAGTACTTC. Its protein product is CASSIGQGQETQYF.

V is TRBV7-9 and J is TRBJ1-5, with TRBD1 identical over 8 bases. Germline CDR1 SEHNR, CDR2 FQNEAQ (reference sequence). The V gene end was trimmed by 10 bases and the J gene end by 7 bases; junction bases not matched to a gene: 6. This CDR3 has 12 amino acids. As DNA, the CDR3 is TGTGCCACCGGGACAGGCGGCCAGCCCCAGCATTTT. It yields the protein CATGTGGQPQHF.

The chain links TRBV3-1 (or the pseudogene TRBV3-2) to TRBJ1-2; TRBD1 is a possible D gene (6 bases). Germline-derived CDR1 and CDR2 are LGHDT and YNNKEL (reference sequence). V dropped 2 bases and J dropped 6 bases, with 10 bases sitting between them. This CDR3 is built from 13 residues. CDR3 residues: CASSQRRGDGYTF. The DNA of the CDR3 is TGTGCCAGCAGCCAACGGAGGGGGGATGGCTACACCTTC.

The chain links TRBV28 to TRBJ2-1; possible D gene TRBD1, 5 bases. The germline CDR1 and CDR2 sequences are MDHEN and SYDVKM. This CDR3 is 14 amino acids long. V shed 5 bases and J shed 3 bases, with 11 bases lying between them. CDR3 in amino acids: CASSSRALYNEQFF. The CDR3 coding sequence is TGTGCCAGCAGTAGCAGGGCCCTCTACAATGAGCAGTTCTTC.

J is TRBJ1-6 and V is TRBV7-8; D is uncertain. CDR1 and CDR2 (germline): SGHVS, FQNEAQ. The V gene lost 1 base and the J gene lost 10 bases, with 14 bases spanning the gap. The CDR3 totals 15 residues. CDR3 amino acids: CASSLGSARVSPLHF. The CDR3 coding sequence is TGTGCCAGCAGCTTAGGCTCAGCGAGGGTGTCACCCCTCCACTTT.

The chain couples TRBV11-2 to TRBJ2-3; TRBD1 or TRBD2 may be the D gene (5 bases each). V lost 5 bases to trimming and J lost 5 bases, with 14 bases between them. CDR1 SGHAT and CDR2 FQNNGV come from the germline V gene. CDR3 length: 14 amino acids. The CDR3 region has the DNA TGTGCCAGCAGCCGTCGGGGCGGGCTAGATACGCAGTATTTT. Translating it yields CASSRRGGLDTQYF.

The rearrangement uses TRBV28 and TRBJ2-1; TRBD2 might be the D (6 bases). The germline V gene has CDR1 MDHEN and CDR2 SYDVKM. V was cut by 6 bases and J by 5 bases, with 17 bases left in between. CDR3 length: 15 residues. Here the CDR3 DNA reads TGTGCCAGCAGCCGGGTGGGGACTGTGCACAATGAGCAGTTCTTC. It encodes CASSRVGTVHNEQFF.

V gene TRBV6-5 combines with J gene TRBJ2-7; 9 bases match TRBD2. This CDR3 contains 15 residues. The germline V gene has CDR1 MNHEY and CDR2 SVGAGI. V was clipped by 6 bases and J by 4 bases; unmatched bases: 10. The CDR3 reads CASSRDYSGSYEQYF. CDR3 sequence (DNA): TGTGCCAGCAGCCGGGACTATAGCGGGAGTTACGAGCAGTACTTC.

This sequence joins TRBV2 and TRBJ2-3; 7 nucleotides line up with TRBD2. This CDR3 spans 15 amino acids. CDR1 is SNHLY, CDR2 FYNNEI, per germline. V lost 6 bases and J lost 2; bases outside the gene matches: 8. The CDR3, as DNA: TGTGCCAGCAGCCCCCTGGGACTAAACACAGATACGCAGTATTTT. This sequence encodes CASSPLGLNTDTQYF.

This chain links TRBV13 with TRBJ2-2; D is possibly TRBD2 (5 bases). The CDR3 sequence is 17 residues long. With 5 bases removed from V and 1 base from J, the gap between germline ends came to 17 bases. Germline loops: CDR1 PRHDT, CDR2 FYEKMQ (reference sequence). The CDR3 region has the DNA TGTGCCAGCAGCAGACGACTATGGAAGCGGAACACCGGGGAGCTGTTTTTT. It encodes CASSRRLWKRNTGELFF.

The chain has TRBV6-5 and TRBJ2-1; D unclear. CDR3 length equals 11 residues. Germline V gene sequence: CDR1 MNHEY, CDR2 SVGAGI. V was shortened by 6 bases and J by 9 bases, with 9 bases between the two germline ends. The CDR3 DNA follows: TGTGCCAGCAGAATGGACGGTGAGCAGTTCTTC. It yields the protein CASRMDGEQFF.

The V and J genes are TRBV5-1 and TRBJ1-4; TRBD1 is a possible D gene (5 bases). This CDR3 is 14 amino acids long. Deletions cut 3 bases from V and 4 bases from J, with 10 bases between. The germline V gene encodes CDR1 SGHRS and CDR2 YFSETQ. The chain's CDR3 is CASSWGGGNEKLFF. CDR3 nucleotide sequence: TGCGCCAGCAGCTGGGGCGGGGGTAATGAAAAACTGTTTTTT.

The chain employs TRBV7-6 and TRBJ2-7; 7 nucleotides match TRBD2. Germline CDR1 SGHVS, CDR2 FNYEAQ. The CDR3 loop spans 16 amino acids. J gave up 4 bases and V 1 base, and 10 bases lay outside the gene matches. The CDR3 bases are TGTGCCAGCAGCTTAGGGTCGGCGGGAGTATCTTACGAGCAGTACTTC. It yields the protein CASSLGSAGVSYEQYF.

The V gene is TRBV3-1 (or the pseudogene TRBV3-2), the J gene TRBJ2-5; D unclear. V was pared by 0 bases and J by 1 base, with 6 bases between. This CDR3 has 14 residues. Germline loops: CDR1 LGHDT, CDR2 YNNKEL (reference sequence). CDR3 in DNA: TGTGCCAGCAGCCAAGACCCCAGCCAAGAGACCCAGTACTTC. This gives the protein CASSQDPSQETQYF.

Here the CDR3 DNA reads TGTGCCAGCAGTTTCAGCCTAGCGGTCTACGAGCAGTACTTC. Residues: CASSFSLAVYEQYF. The J gene is TRBJ2-7, the V gene TRBV28; 7 nucleotides agree with TRBD2. Trimming at V came to 3 bases and at J to 3 bases, leaving 5 bases not matched to a gene. The CDR3 contains 14 residues. Germline loops: CDR1 MDHEN, CDR2 SYDVKM.

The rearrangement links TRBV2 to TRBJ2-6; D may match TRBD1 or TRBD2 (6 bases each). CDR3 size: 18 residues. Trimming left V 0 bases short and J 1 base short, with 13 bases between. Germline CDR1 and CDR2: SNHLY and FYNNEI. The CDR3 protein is CASSEALGGSSGANVLTF. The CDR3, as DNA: TGTGCCAGCAGTGAAGCGCTGGGGGGCTCGTCTGGGGCCAACGTCCTGACTTTC.